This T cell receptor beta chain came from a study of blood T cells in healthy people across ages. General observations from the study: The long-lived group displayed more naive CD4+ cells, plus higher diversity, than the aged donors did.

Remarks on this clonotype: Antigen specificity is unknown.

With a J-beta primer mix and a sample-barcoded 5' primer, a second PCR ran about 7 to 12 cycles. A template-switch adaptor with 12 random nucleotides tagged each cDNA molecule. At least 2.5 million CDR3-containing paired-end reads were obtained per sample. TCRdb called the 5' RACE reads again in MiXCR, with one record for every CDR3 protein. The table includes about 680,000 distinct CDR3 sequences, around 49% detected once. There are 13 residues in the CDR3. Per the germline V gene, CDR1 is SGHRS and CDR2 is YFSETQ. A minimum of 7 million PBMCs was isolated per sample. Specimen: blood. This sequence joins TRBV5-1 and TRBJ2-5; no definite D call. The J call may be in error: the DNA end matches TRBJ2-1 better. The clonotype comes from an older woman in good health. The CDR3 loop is CASSVLSQETQFF. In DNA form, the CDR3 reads TGCGCCAGCAGCGTCCTAAGCCAAGAGACCCAGTTCTTC.